Following are 18 T cell receptor beta chains from one sample sequenced in a study of T cell changes during pregnancy in multiple sclerosis. Assay used: immunoSEQ multiplex PCR; TCRdb lists only in-frame clones, some missing. Of over 60,000 clones listed, 91% are singletons. This material consisted of peripheral blood, taken in the third trimester of pregnancy. The receptors were sampled from a female donor in good health, enrolled as a control in a pregnancy study.

The chain uses TRBV4-3 and TRBJ2-7; D may be TRBD1 (6 bases). V lost 1 base and J lost 4, with 11 bases in between. This CDR3 is 14 amino acids long. Germline loops: CDR1 LGHNA, CDR2 YSLEER. CDR3 DNA: TGCGCCAGCAGCCAAGGATACAGGGCTTACGAGCAGTACTTC. This sequence encodes CASSQGYRAYEQYF.

This CDR3 reads CASSLEPREFGLTYEQYF. The CDR3 DNA reads TGCGCCAGCAGCCTGGAGCCAAGAGAATTTGGACTTACCTACGAGCAGTACTTC. The V call is TRBV4-1, the J call TRBJ2-7, with a possible D match to TRBD2 (5 bases). Trimming stripped 4 bases from V and 2 bases from J, with 24 bases between. Germline lookup yields CDR1 MGHRA and CDR2 YSYEKL. The CDR3 spans 18 residues.

The gene calls are TRBV28 and TRBJ2-2; D is perhaps TRBD1 (6 bases). V was shortened by 7 bases and J by 6 bases, with 21 bases between the two germline ends. The CDR3 length is 16 residues. Germline values: CDR1 MDHEN, CDR2 SYDVKM. CDR3: CASTYATGSGAGELFF. Written as DNA, the CDR3 is TGTGCCAGCACCTATGCGACAGGTTCGGGTGCCGGGGAGCTGTTTTTT. Full variable domain (remainder filled in from reference TRBV28 and TRBJ2-2): DVKVTQSSRYLVKRTGEKVFLECVQDMDHENMFWYRQDPGLGLRLIYFSYDVKMKEKGDIPEGYSVSREKKERFSLILESASTNQTSMYLCASTYATGSGAGELFFGEGSRLTVL.

The chain employs TRBV7-2 and TRBJ2-7; 12 bases agree with TRBD2. The V segment lost 6 bases and the J segment 7 bases; nucleotides outside the gene matches: 16. The CDR3 runs to 17 residues. Germline assignment: CDR1 SGHTA and CDR2 FQGNSA. This chain's CDR3 is CASSLPGLTSGGSEQYF. For the CDR3, the DNA is TGTGCCAGCAGTCTCCCCGGACTAACTAGCGGGGGGTCTGAGCAGTACTTC.

V usage is TRBV15 and J usage is TRBJ1-1; 12 bases line up with TRBD1. V gave up 3 bases and J gave up 8 bases; unmatched junction bases: 16. The CDR3 runs to 18 residues. Germline assignment: CDR1 LNHNV and CDR2 YYDKDF (reference sequence). Written as DNA, the CDR3 is TGTGCCACCAGCAGCAACTACGGGACAGGGGGCGCGTTAAGCGAAGCTTTCTTT. Amino acids: CATSSNYGTGGALSEAFF.

The chain joins TRBV23-1 to TRBJ1-2; D perhaps matches TRBD1 (5 bases). TRBV23-1 is treated as an ORF (open reading frame) with a function not yet certain. The V and J ends lost 6 bases and 5 bases respectively, with 16 bases between them. The CDR3 loop spans 14 amino acids. As DNA, the CDR3 is TGCGCCAGCAGAGGTAACCCAGGGCCTTATGGCTACACCTTC. Translating it yields CASRGNPGPYGYTF.

A single count supports this clone. The J gene is TRBJ2-6, the V gene TRBV11-3; TRBD1 matches 7 bases. CDR1 and CDR2 (germline): SGHNT, YENEEA. V shed 5 bases and J 0 bases; nucleotides not matched to a gene: 1. The CDR3 runs 15 residues. The CDR3 is CASSAGGSGANVLTF. For the CDR3, the DNA is TGTGCCAGCAGCGCAGGGGGCTCTGGGGCCAACGTCCTGACTTTC.

This chain connects TRBV6-4 to TRBJ1-4; TRBD1 agrees at 10 bases. Germline CDR1 reads MRHNA; CDR2 reads SNTAGT. Trimming cost V 10 bases and J 7 bases; bases outside gene matches: 12. This CDR3 is 15 amino acids long. The CDR3 loop is CATGQGWVSVEKLFF. The CDR3 bases are TGTGCCACGGGACAGGGGTGGGTGAGTGTTGAAAAACTGTTTTTT.

V gene TRBV30 combines with J gene TRBJ2-5; weak D call: TRBD1 (5 bases). This CDR3 contains 13 residues. The V gene's germline CDR1 is GTSNPN and CDR2 SVGIG (reference sequence). V was clipped by 7 bases and J by 2 bases, with 14 bases between them. Here the CDR3 DNA reads TGTGCCTCCACAGGAAAGACACAAGAGACCCAGTACTTC. It yields the protein CASTGKTQETQYF.

The chain employs TRBV18 and TRBJ1-1; 9 bases are a match to TRBD1. The CDR3 has 15 residues. Germline loops: CDR1 KGHSH, CDR2 LQKENI. With 3 bases clipped from V and 1 base from J, the junction kept 3 bases outside the gene matches. CDR3 nucleotide sequence: TGTGCCAGCTCACCCGGACAGGGGTCGAACACTGAAGCTTTCTTT. Its translation is CASSPGQGSNTEAFF.

The J gene is TRBJ1-2, the V gene TRBV4-3, with 7 bases aligning to TRBD1. Germline values: CDR1 LGHNA, CDR2 YSLEER. The V and J ends lost 1 base and 4 bases, in that order; junction bases with no gene match: 6. There are 15 residues in the CDR3. The CDR3 loop is CASSQADRSAYGYTF. The CDR3 DNA sequence: TGCGCCAGCAGCCAAGCGGACAGGTCTGCCTATGGCTACACCTTC.

This clone was observed once. This sequence joins TRBV13 and TRBJ2-2; 10 positions match TRBD2. Germline CDR1 is PRHDT and CDR2 is FYEKMQ (reference sequence). The CDR3 covers 15 residues. Trimming removed 2 bases from V and 6 bases from J; junction bases left unmatched: 3. The DNA of the CDR3 is TGTGCCAGCAGCTTATCACTAGCGGGACCCGGGGAGCTGTTTTTT. As protein: CASSLSLAGPGELFF.

This chain connects TRBV7-9 to TRBJ2-1; TRBD1 aligns across 12 bases. CDR3 length: 15 amino acids. Unmatched junction bases numbered 8, after V lost 6 bases and J lost 8 bases. Germline V gives CDR1 SEHNR, CDR2 FQNEAQ (reference sequence). This chain's CDR3 is CASSSGQGAVDEQFF. The CDR3 DNA reads TGTGCCAGCAGTTCGGGACAGGGGGCGGTAGATGAGCAGTTCTTC.

Here the CDR3 reads CASSAAGRDTQYF. CDR3 bases: TGTGCCAGCAGTGCTGCGGGGCGAGATACGCAGTATTTT. This chain joins TRBV6-4 and TRBJ2-3, with D maybe TRBD2 (6 bases). The V end was cut by 4 bases, the J end by 5 bases, with 10 bases between. CDR1 MRHNA and CDR2 SNTAGT come from the germline V gene. This CDR3 comprises 13 residues.

This clone was counted a single time. The chain carries TRBV19 and TRBJ2-3, with TRBD2 matching over 14 bases. From germline, CDR1 is LNHDA and CDR2 SQIVND (reference sequence). The CDR3 loop spans 18 amino acids. V lost 6 bases to trimming and J lost 1 base; unmatched junction nucleotides: 9. The DNA for the CDR3 is TGTGCCAGTAGCGGACTAGCGGGAGGAGGGTTGGGCACAGATACGCAGTATTTT. Translation: CASSGLAGGGLGTDTQYF.

V and J are TRBV4-3 and TRBJ2-7; maybe TRBD1 (6 bases). The V and J ends lost 4 bases and 1 base respectively, with 14 bases between them. CDR3 length equals 15 residues. The V gene's germline CDR1 is LGHNA and CDR2 YSLEER. The CDR3 nucleotides read TGCGCCAGCAGCCTTTCAACAGGGTTTTCCTACGAGCAGTACTTC. This codes for CASSLSTGFSYEQYF.

The CDR3 DNA sequence: TGTGCCAGCCGGGACAGGGGGGATACGCAGTATTTT. Its translation is CASRDRGDTQYF. The chain has TRBV2 and TRBJ2-3; TRBD1 aligns across 11 bases. V shed 8 bases and J 6 bases; nucleotides not matched to a gene: 1. CDR1 and CDR2 from the germline V gene are SNHLY and FYNNEI. The CDR3 sequence is 12 residues long.

V and J are TRBV4-3 and TRBJ1-3; 7 nucleotides agree with TRBD1. CDR1 and CDR2 (germline): LGHNA, YSLEER. The CDR3 covers 16 residues. Germline trimming cut 4 bases from V and 0 bases from J; bases unmatched to any gene: 6. In nucleotides, the CDR3 is TGCGCCAGCAGCCCAGGGACAGCTGACTCTGGAAACACCATATATTTT. This codes for CASSPGTADSGNTIYF.